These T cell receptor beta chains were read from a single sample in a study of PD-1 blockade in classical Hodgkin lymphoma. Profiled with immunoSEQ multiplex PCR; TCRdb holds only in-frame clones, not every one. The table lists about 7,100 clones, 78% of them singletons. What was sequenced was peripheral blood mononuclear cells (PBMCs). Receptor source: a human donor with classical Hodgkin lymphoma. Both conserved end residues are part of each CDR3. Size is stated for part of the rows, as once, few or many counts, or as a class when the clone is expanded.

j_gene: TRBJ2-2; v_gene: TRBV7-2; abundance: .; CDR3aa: CASSASGGRRGELFF
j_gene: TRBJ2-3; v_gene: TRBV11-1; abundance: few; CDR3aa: CASSLGQGDTDTQYF
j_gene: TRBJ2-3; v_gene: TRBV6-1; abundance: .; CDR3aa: CASKTLAGVSDTQYF
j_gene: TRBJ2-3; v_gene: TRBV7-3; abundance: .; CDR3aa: CASSPSLGDTQYF
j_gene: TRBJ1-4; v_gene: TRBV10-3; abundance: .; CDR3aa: CAISATGTLNEKLFF
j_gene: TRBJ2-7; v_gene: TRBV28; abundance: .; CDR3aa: CASSLAGADEQYF
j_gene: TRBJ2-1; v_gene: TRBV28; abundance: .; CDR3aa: CASSFTQLAGGNEQFF
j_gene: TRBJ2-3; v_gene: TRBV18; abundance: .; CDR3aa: CASSRDSGTDTQYF
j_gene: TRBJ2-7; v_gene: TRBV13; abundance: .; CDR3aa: CASSFRAISPRQYF
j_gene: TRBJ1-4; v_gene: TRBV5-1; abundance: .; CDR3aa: CASSLAGVTNEKLFF
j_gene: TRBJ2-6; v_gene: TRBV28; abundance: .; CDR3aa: CASSIIQGTGANVLTF
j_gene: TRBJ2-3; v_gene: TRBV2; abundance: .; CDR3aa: CASSEGSGGPLDTQYF
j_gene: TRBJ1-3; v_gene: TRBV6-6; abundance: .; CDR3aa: CASRTGDGGNTIYF
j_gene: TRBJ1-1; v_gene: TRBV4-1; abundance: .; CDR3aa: CASSRSGRGNTEAFF
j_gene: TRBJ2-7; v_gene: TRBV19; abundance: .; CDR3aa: CASSSALRQQQYF
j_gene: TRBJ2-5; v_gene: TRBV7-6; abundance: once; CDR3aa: CASSRDRGETQYF
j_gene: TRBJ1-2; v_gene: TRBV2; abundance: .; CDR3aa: CASSEDRPSSGGYTF
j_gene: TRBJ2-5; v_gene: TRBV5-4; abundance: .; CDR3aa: CASSLTLGTSGETQYF
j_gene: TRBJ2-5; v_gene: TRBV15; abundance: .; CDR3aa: CATSRDNPDDETQYF
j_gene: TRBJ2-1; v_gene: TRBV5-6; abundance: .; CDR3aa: CASRAASISSYNEQFF